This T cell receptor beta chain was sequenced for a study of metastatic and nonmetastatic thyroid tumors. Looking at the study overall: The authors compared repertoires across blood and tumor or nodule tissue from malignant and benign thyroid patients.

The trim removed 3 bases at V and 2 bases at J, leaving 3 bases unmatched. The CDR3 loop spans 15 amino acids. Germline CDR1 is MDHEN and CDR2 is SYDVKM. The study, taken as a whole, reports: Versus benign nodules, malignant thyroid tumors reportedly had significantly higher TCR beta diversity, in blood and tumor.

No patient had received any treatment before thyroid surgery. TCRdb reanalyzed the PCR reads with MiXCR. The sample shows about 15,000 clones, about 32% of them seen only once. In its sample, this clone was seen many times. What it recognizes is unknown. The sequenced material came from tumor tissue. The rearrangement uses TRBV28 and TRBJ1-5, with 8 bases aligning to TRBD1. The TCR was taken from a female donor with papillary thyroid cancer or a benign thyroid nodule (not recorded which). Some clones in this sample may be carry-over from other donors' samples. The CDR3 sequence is CASSLSGGGNQPQHF. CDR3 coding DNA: TGTGCCAGCAGTTTGTCAGGGGGCGGCAATCAGCCCCAGCATTTT.